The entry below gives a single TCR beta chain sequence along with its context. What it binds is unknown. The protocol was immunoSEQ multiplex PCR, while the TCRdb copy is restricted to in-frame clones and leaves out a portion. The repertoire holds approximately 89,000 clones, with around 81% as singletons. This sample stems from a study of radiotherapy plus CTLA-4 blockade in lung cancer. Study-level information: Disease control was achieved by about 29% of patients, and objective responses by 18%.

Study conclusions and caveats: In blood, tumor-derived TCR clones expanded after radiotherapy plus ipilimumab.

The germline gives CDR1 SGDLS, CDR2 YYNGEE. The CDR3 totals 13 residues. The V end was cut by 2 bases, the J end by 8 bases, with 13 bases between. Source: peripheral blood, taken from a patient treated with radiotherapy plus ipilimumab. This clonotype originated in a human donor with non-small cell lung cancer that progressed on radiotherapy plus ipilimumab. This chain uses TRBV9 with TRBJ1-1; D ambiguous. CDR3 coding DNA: TGTGCCAGCAGCGTGGGTGCGGACCGAGAAGCTTTCTTT. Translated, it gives CASSVGADREAFF.